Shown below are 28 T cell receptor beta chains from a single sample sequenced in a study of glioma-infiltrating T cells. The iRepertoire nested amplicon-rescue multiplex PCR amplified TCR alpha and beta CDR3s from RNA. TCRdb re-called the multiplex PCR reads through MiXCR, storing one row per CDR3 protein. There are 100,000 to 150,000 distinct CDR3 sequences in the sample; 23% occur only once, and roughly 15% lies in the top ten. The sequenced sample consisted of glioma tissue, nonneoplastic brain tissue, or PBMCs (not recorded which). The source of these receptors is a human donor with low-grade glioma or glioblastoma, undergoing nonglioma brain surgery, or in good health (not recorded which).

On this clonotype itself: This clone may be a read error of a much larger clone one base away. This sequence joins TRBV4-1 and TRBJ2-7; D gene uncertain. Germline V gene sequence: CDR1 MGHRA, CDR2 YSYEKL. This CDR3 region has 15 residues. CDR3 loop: CASSQDLGGTYGQYF. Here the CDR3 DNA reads TGCGCCAGCAGCCAAGATCTCGGCGGAACCTACGGGCAGTACTTC.

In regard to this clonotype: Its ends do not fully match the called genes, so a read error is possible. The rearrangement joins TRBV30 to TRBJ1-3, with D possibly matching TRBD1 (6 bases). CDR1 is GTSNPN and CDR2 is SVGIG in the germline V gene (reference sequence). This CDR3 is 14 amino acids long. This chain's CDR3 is CAWRNREDGNTIYF. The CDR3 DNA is TGTGCCTGGAGGAACAGGGAGGATGGAAACACAATATATTTT.

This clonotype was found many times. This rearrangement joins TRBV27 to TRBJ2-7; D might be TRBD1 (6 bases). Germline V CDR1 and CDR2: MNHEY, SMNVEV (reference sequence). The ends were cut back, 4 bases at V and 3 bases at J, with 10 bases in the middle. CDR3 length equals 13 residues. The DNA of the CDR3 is TGTGCCAGCAGTTCCCAGGACAGCTACGAGCAGTACTTC. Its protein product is CASSSQDSYEQYF.

The CDR3 sequence: CASSYPRDRGLNTEAFF. The CDR3 region has the DNA TGTGCCAGCAGTTACCCCAGGGACAGGGGATTGAACACTGAAGCTTTCTTT. This rearrangement joins TRBV6-6 to TRBJ1-1; 10 bases line up with TRBD1. The CDR3 sequence is 17 residues long. CDR1 is MNHNY and CDR2 is SVGAGI in the germline V gene (reference sequence). V was pared by 2 bases and J by 0 bases, with 6 bases of the junction left unmatched.

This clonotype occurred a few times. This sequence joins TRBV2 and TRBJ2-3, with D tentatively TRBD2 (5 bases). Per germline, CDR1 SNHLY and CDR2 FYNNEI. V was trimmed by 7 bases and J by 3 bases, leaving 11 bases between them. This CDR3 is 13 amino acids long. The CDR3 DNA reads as TGTGCCAGCAATACGAGGGTGACAGATACGCAGTATTTT. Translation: CASNTRVTDTQYF. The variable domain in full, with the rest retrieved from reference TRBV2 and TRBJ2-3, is EPEVTQTPSHQVTQMGQEVILRCVPISNHLYFYWYRQILGQKVEFLVSFYNNEISEKSEIFDDQFSVERPDGSNFTLKIRSTKLEDSAMYFCASNTRVTDTQYFGPGTRLTVL.

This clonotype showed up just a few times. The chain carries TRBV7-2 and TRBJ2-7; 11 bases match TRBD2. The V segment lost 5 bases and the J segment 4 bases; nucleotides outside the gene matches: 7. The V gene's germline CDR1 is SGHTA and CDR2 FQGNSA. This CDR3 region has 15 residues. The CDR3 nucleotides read TGTGCCAGCAGCAACACACTAGCGGGGGCTTACGAGCAGTACTTC. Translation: CASSNTLAGAYEQYF.

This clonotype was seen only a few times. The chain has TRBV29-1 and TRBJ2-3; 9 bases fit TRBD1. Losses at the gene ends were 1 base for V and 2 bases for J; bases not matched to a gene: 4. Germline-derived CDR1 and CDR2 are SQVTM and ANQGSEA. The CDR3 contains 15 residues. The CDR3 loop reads CSVEGTGEATDTQYF. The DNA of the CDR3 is TGCAGCGTTGAAGGGACAGGGGAGGCCACAGATACGCAGTATTTT.

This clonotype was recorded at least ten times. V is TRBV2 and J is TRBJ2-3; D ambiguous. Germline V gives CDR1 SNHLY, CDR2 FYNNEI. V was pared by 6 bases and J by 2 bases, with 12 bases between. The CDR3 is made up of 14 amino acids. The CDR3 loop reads CASRIGPNTDTQYF. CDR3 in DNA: TGTGCCAGCAGAATAGGGCCAAACACAGATACGCAGTATTTT. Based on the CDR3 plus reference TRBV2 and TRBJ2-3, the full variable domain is EPEVTQTPSHQVTQMGQEVILRCVPISNHLYFYWYRQILGQKVEFLVSFYNNEISEKSEIFDDQFSVERPDGSNFTLKIRSTKLEDSAMYFCASRIGPNTDTQYFGPGTRLTVL.

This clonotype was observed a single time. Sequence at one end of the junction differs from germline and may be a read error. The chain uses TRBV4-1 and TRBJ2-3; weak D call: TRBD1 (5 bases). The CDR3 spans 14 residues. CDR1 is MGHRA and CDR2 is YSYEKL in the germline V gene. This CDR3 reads CASRSDSSTGTQYF. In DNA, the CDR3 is TGCGCCAGCAGGAGTGACAGCTCCACAGGTACGCAGTATTTT.

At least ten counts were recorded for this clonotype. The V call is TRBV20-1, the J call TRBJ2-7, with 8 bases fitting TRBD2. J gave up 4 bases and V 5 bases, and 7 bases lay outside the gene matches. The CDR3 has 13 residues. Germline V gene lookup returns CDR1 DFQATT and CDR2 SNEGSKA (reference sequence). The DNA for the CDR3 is TGCAGTGCTTCGGGACTAGAACGTTACGAGCAGTACTTC. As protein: CSASGLERYEQYF.

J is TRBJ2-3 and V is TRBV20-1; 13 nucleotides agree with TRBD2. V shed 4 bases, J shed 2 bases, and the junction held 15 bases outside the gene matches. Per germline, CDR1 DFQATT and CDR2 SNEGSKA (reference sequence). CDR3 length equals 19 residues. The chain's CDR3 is CSANRLQPGLAGNTDTQYF. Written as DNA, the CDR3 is TGCAGTGCTAATCGCCTCCAACCGGGACTAGCGGGGAACACAGATACGCAGTATTTT.

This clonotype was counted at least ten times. CDR3 coding DNA: TGTGCCAGCAGTGACCGCGTCGGGGGCACTGAAGCTTTCTTT. Its protein is CASSDRVGGTEAFF. V is TRBV6-4 and J is TRBJ1-1, with D possibly being TRBD1 (5 bases). CDR1 is MRHNA, CDR2 SNTAGT, per germline. CDR3 length: 14 amino acids. The germline V and J ends were trimmed by 2 bases and 4 bases, with 11 bases remaining between them.

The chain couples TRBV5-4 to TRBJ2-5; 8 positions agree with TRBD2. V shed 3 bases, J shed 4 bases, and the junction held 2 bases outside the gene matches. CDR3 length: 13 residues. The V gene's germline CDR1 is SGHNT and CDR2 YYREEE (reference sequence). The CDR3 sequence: CASSSGGTETQYF. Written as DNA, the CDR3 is TGTGCCAGCAGCTCGGGAGGGACAGAGACCCAGTACTTC.

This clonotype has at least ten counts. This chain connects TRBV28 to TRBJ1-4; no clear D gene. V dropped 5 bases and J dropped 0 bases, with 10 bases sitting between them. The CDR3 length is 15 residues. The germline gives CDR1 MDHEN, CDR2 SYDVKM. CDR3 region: CASSTSAATNEKLFF. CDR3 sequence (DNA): TGTGCCAGCAGTACTAGTGCCGCAACTAATGAAAAACTGTTTTTT.

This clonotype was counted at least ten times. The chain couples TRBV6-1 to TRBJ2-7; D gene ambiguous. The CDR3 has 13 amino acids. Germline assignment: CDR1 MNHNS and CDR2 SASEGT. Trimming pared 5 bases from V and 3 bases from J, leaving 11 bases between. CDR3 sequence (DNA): TGTGCCAGCAGTTGGGAAAGTAACTACGAGCAGTACTTC. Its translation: CASSWESNYEQYF.

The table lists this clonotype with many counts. CDR3: CASSLSGLAGANEQFF. CDR3 DNA sequence: TGTGCCAGCAGTTTATCAGGACTAGCGGGAGCGAATGAGCAGTTCTTC. This chain uses TRBV27 with TRBJ2-1, with TRBD2 matching over 13 bases. Germline assignment: CDR1 MNHEY and CDR2 SMNVEV (reference sequence). Trimming removed 0 bases from V and 7 bases from J; junction bases left unmatched: 3. The CDR3 has 16 amino acids.

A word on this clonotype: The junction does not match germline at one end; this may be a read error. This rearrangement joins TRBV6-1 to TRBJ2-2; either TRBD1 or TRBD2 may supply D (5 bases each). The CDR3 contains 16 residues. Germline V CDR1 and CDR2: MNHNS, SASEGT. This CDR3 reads CARRPFARGAPGALFF. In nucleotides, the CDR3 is TGTGCCCGCCGTCCCTTCGCCCGTGGGGCCCCCGGGGCGCTGTTTTTT.

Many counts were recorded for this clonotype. DNA of the CDR3: TGTGCCAGCAGCCAAGACTCGGCCGCGGGAGGAGATACGCAGTATTTT. Protein sequence: CASSQDSAAGGDTQYF. This chain joins TRBV3-1 and TRBJ2-3; 8 bases align to TRBD2. CDR3 size: 16 residues. Germline V gene lookup returns CDR1 LGHDT and CDR2 YNNKEL (reference sequence). The trim removed 0 bases at V and 5 bases at J, leaving 7 bases unmatched.

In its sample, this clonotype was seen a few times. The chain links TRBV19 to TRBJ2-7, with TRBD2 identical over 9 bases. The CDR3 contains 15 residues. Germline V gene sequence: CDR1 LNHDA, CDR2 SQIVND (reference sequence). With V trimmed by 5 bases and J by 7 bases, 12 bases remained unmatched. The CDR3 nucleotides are TGTGCCAGTAGTCGAGAGCGGGAGGCTTTGCAAGAGCAGTACTTC. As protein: CASSREREALQEQYF.

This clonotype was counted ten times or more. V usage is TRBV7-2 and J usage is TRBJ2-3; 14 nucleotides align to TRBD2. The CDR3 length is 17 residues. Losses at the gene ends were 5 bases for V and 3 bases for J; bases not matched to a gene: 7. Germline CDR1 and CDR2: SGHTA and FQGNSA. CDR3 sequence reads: CASSPRLAGGLTDTQYF. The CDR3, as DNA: TGTGCCAGCAGCCCCCGACTAGCGGGAGGGCTAACAGATACGCAGTATTTT.

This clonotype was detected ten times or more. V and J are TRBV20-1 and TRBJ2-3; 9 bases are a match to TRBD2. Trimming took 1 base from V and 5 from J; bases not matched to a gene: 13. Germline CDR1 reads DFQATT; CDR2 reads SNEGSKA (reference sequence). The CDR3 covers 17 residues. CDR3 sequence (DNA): TGCAGTGCTAGAGGTGCTCTTAGCGGGGGAGGGGGAGATACGCAGTATTTT. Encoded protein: CSARGALSGGGGDTQYF.

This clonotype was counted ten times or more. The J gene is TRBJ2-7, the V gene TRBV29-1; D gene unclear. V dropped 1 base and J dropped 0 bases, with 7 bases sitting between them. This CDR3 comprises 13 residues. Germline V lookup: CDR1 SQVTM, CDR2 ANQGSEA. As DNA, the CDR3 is TGCAGCGTTGAAGTCGAGAGCTCCTACGAGCAGTACTTC. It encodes CSVEVESSYEQYF.

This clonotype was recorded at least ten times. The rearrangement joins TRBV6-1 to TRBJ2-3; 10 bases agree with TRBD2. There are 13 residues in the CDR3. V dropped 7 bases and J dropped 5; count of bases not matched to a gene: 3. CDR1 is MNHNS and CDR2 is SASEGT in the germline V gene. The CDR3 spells CASTRTSGDTQYF. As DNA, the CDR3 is TGTGCCAGCACGAGGACTAGCGGAGATACGCAGTATTTT.

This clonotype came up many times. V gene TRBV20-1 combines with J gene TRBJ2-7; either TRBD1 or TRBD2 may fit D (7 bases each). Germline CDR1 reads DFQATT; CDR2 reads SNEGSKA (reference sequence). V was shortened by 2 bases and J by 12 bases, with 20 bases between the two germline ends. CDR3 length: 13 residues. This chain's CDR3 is CSARKAGGGEAYF. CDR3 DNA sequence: TGCAGTGCTAGAAAGGCAGGGGGGGGAGAAGCGTACTTC.

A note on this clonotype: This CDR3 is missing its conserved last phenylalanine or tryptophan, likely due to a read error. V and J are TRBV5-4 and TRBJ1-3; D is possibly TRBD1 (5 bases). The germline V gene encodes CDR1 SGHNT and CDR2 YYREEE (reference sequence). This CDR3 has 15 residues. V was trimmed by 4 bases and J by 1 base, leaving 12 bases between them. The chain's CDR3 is CASSPGVASGNTIYS. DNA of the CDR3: TGTGCCAGCAGCCCGGGGGTGGCGTCTGGAAACACCATATATTCT.

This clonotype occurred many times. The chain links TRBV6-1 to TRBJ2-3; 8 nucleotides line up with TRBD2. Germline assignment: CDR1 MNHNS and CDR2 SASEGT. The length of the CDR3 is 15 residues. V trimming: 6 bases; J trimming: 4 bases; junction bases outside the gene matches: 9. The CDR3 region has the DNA TGTGCCAGCAGACCACTTAGCGGGGTCTCAGATACGCAGTATTTT. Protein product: CASRPLSGVSDTQYF.

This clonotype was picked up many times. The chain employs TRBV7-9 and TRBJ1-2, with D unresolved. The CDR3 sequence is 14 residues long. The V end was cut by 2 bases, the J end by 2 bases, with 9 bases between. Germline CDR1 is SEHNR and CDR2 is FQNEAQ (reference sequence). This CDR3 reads CASSLKPVNYGYTF. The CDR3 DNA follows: TGTGCCAGCAGCTTAAAACCAGTGAACTATGGCTACACCTTC.

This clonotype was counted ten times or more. The CDR3 DNA follows: TGCAGTGCTAGACTCGGGAGCATAGAGTACGAGCAGTACTTC. Its translation: CSARLGSIEYEQYF. This chain joins TRBV20-1 and TRBJ2-7, with D possibly TRBD2 on 6 matching bases. V lost 2 bases and J 4 bases, leaving 15 bases between the germline ends. The CDR3 loop spans 14 amino acids. CDR1 is DFQATT, CDR2 SNEGSKA, per germline (reference sequence).